This TCR beta chain stems from a study of T-cell reconstitution after alpha-beta-depleted transplantation in children. A library of TCRbeta sequences, prepared with unique molecular identifiers, was generated. TCRdb used MiXCR to reprocess the PCR reads, holding one entry per CDR3 protein. Among about 610,000 distinct CDR3 sequences, roughly a tenth were seen once, and the ten largest hold around 4%. This clonotype has ten or more counts. The CDR3 totals 14 residues. V was clipped by 6 bases and J by 3 bases; unmatched bases: 11. Germline values: CDR1 SQVTM, CDR2 ANQGSEA. The sequencing here drew on PBMCs from the stem cell graft donor, taken from the stem cell graft. This clonotype was sampled from a human donor who donated a stem cell graft to a child with acute myeloid leukemia. V and J are TRBV29-1 and TRBJ2-7; 7 bases line up with TRBD1. The CDR3 reads CSVAYRGWDYEQYF. CDR3 nucleotide sequence: TGCAGCGTCGCTTACAGGGGATGGGACTACGAGCAGTACTTC.